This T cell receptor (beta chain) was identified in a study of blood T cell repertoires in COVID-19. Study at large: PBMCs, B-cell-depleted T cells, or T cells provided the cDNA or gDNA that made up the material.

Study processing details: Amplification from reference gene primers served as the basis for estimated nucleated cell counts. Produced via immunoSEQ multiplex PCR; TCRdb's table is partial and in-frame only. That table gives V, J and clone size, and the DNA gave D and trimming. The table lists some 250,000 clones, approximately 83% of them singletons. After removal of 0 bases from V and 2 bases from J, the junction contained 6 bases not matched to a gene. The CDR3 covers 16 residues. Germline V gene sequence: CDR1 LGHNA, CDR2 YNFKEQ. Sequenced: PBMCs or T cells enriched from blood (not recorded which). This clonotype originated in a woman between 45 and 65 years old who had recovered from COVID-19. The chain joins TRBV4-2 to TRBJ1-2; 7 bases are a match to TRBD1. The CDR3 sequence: CASSQDPGTENYGYTF. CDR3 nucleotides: TGTGCCAGCAGCCAAGATCCCGGGACAGAAAACTATGGCTACACCTTC.